Below, 28 T cell receptor beta chains from the same sample are listed, as sequenced in a study of T cells in Graves' hyperthyroidism and ophthalmopathy. TCR beta CDR3 region amplification was performed from RNA transcripts. The HTBI primer set served for first-round RT-PCR of the TCR CDR3. TCRdb recomputed calls from the multiplex PCR reads with MiXCR, one row per CDR3 protein. The sample includes fewer than 800,000 distinct CDR3 sequences, about 15% seen only once; the top ten take roughly 8%. The sequenced sample was blood. The receptors derive from a man between 18 and 35 years old with Graves' hyperthyroidism.

This clonotype appeared many times. V gene TRBV3-1 combines with J gene TRBJ1-1; 7 bases match TRBD1. This CDR3 spans 15 amino acids. Germline V CDR1 and CDR2: LGHDT, YNNKEL (reference sequence). V lost 3 bases to trimming and J lost 1 base; unmatched junction nucleotides: 5. In DNA form, the CDR3 reads TGTGCCAGCAGCCAGCACGGACAGGCGAACACTGAAGCTTTCTTT. This sequence encodes CASSQHGQANTEAFF.

This clonotype turned up a few times. The chain joins TRBV20-1 to TRBJ2-1; 9 positions match TRBD2. With V trimmed by 5 bases and J by 7 bases, 6 bases remained unmatched. This CDR3 comprises 13 residues. Germline lookup yields CDR1 DFQATT and CDR2 SNEGSKA (reference sequence). In DNA, the CDR3 is TGCAGTGCTCGTATTAGCGGGAGAAATGAGCAGTTCTTC. Protein: CSARISGRNEQFF.

This clonotype was counted between two and nine times. The chain uses TRBV24-1 and TRBJ2-7; a weak D match, TRBD1 (5 bases). Trimming removed 4 bases at V and 3 bases at J, with 12 bases between. This CDR3 is 14 amino acids long. Germline V lookup: CDR1 KGHDR, CDR2 SFDVKD. The CDR3 DNA sequence: TGTGCCACCAGTGACCCACATACAGGCTACGAGCAGTACTTC. Translation: CATSDPHTGYEQYF.

The CDR3 DNA is TGTGCCAGCAGCTTGGAGGCTTTGGGGACCGCAGGTTACGAGCAGTACTTC. As protein: CASSLEALGTAGYEQYF. The chain joins TRBV7-8 to TRBJ2-7; D is perhaps TRBD1 or TRBD2 (5 bases each). Germline CDR1 is SGHVS and CDR2 is FQNEAQ. The V gene lost 3 bases and the J gene lost 4 bases, with 22 bases spanning the gap. The CDR3 has 17 residues.

The table lists this clonotype with many counts. The chain employs TRBV27 and TRBJ1-2, with a weak D call TRBD1 (5 bases). The CDR3 spans 13 residues. Germline V gives CDR1 MNHEY, CDR2 SMNVEV (reference sequence). V lost 3 bases to trimming and J lost 6 bases, with 11 bases between them. For the CDR3, the DNA is TGTGCCAGCAGTTTTTCAGGGAAAGATGGCTACACCTTC. This translates into CASSFSGKDGYTF.

V and J are TRBV18 and TRBJ2-1, with 11 bases lining up with TRBD2. Germline CDR1 is KGHSH and CDR2 is LQKENI. J was trimmed by 7 bases and V by 1 base; bases with no gene match: 3. This CDR3 is built from 15 residues. CDR3 coding DNA: TGTGCCAGCTCACCACTGCTAGCGGGGGGAAATGAGCAGTTCTTC. Translation: CASSPLLAGGNEQFF.

The rearrangement joins TRBV9 to TRBJ2-7; TRBD2 aligns across 10 bases. V lost 1 base to trimming and J lost 7 bases; unmatched junction nucleotides: 5. The germline gives CDR1 SGDLS, CDR2 YYNGEE. CDR3 length: 14 residues. The CDR3 loop is CASSVSLAGDEQYF. The CDR3 DNA sequence: TGTGCCAGCAGCGTAAGCCTAGCGGGAGATGAGCAGTACTTC.

In this sample, this clonotype turned up many times. The V and J genes are TRBV28 and TRBJ2-3, with a tentative D call TRBD2 (5 bases). Trimming stripped 2 bases from V and 6 bases from J, with 15 bases between. The germline gives CDR1 MDHEN, CDR2 SYDVKM. This CDR3 contains 15 residues. The CDR3 loop reads CASSLPGPIADTQYF. CDR3 DNA: TGTGCCAGCAGTTTACCTGGCCCTATAGCGGATACGCAGTATTTT.

The table lists this clonotype with many counts. The chain has TRBV30 and TRBJ1-5; the D is unclear. The germline V and J ends were trimmed by 1 base and 0 bases, with 4 bases remaining between them. Per germline, CDR1 GTSNPN and CDR2 SVGIG (reference sequence). The length of the CDR3 is 13 residues. Here the CDR3 DNA reads TGTGCCTGGAGTGGGCGTAGCAATCAGCCCCAGCATTTT. As protein: CAWSGRSNQPQHF.

This clonotype was observed a few times. The rearrangement links TRBV5-6 to TRBJ2-1; 8 bases match TRBD2. The germline CDR1 and CDR2 sequences are SGHDT and YYEEEE. The CDR3 runs to 16 residues. V lost 7 bases to trimming and J lost 4 bases; unmatched junction nucleotides: 13. CDR3 residues: CASFGSGGRVYNEQFF. In DNA form, the CDR3 reads TGTGCCAGCTTCGGGAGCGGGGGAAGGGTGTACAATGAGCAGTTCTTC. Full variable domain (rest looked up from reference TRBV5-6 and TRBJ2-1): DAGVTQSPTHLIKTRGQQVTLRCSPKSGHDTVSWYQQALGQGPQFIFQYYEEEERQRGNFPDRFSGHQFPNYSSELNVNALLLGDSALYLCASFGSGGRVYNEQFFGPGTRLTVL.

There are many counts of this clonotype. The chain employs TRBV28 and TRBJ1-5, with a possible D match to TRBD1 (5 bases). The CDR3 length is 16 residues. V shed 6 bases and J shed 4 bases, with 19 bases lying between them. Germline CDR1 and CDR2: MDHEN and SYDVKM. CDR3 bases: TGTGCCAGCAGCCAGACCGGGACCGCTTCTAATCAGCCCCAGCATTTT. This codes for CASSQTGTASNQPQHF. Complete variable domain (other parts from reference TRBV28 and TRBJ1-5): DVKVTQSSRYLVKRTGEKVFLECVQDMDHENMFWYRQDPGLGLRLIYFSYDVKMKEKGDIPEGYSVSREKKERFSLILESASTNQTSMYLCASSQTGTASNQPQHFGDGTRLSIL.

This clonotype was detected only a few times. The J gene is TRBJ2-3, the V gene TRBV29-1; 11 bases fit TRBD2. The CDR3 is made up of 15 amino acids. The V and J ends lost 7 bases and 0 bases, in that order; junction bases with no gene match: 6. Per the germline V gene, CDR1 is SQVTM and CDR2 is ANQGSEA. For the CDR3, the DNA is TGCAGCGCTGTAGCGGGAGGGACTAGCACAGATACGCAGTATTTT. Translated, it gives CSAVAGGTSTDTQYF.

The V call is TRBV6-2 or TRBV6-3, the J call TRBJ2-1; D is unclear. This CDR3 comprises 15 residues. Trimming stripped 5 bases from V and 3 bases from J, with 14 bases between. Germline V gene sequence: CDR1 MNHEY, CDR2 SVGEGT. Written as DNA, the CDR3 is TGTGCCAGCAGTCCGCGCCCTAAGATCTACAATGAGCAGTTCTTC. This encodes CASSPRPKIYNEQFF.

The V gene is TRBV20-1, the J gene TRBJ2-7; D gene ambiguous. The V end lost 6 bases, the J end lost 5 bases, and 14 bases lay between the germline ends. Germline V gene sequence: CDR1 DFQATT, CDR2 SNEGSKA (reference sequence). This CDR3 spans 12 amino acids. As DNA, the CDR3 is TGCAGTGCAGCGACGATTGCTGACGAGCAGTACTTC. Its protein product is CSAATIADEQYF.

The J gene is TRBJ1-5, the V gene TRBV9; unclear D gene. Looked up from germline, CDR1 is SGDLS and CDR2 is YYNGEE. The CDR3 is 15 residues long. V gave up 4 bases and J gave up 7 bases, with 18 bases separating them. This chain's CDR3 is CASSPGDSSWQPQHF. The CDR3 DNA reads as TGTGCCAGCAGCCCTGGTGACTCCTCATGGCAGCCCCAGCATTTT. Full variable domain (remainder filled in from reference TRBV9 and TRBJ1-5): DSGVTQTPKHLITATGQRVTLRCSPRSGDLSVYWYQQSLDQGLQFLIQYYNGEERAKGNILERFSAQQFPDLHSELNLSSLELGDSALYFCASSPGDSSWQPQHFGDGTRLSIL.

The chain links TRBV19 to TRBJ2-2, with TRBD2 matching 13 bases. The CDR3 has 17 residues. V gave up 7 bases and J gave up 4 bases; unmatched junction bases: 9. Per the germline V gene, CDR1 is LNHDA and CDR2 is SQIVND (reference sequence). The CDR3 loop is CASTIGLAGAVTGELFF. CDR3 bases: TGTGCCAGTACTATCGGACTAGCGGGAGCGGTCACCGGGGAGCTGTTTTTT.

This clonotype came up many times. The chain is built from TRBV7-8 and TRBJ1-2, with unresolved D. The CDR3 is 13 residues long. Germline V gene data show CDR1 as SGHVS and CDR2 as FQNEAQ. Trimming cost V 1 base and J 8 bases, with 11 bases left between them. As DNA, the CDR3 is TGTGCCAGCAGCTTAGAAGGGAGGTTGGGCTACACCTTC. This encodes CASSLEGRLGYTF.

In its sample, this clonotype was seen a few times. The chain has TRBV6-1 and TRBJ1-4; 7 bases are shared with TRBD1. This CDR3 region has 14 residues. The V segment lost 6 bases and the J segment 3 bases; nucleotides outside the gene matches: 4. Germline CDR1 MNHNS, CDR2 SASEGT. The CDR3 DNA follows: TGTGCCAGCAGCGAGGGGACAGCTAATGAAAAACTGTTTTTT. This sequence encodes CASSEGTANEKLFF.

This clonotype has a count of ten or more. This rearrangement joins TRBV20-1 to TRBJ2-5, with TRBD2 matching over 9 bases. CDR3 length: 16 residues. The germline CDR1 and CDR2 sequences are DFQATT and SNEGSKA (reference sequence). With 0 bases clipped from V and 5 bases from J, the junction kept 10 bases outside the gene matches. CDR3 region: CSARDRVSGSSETQYF. The CDR3 region has the DNA TGCAGTGCTAGAGATCGGGTTAGCGGGAGTAGTGAGACCCAGTACTTC.

The sample holds many counts of this clonotype. The V call is TRBV12-3 or TRBV12-4, the J call TRBJ2-7; 11 nucleotides line up with TRBD2. This CDR3 contains 17 residues. The J segment lost 0 bases and the V segment lost 3 bases, leaving 7 bases of the junction unmatched. CDR3 bases: TGTGCCAGCAGTTTGATCGTAACTAGCGGGAGCTCCTACGAGCAGTACTTC. Residues: CASSLIVTSGSSYEQYF.

This clonotype was seen repeatedly, ten times or more. V usage is TRBV29-1 and J usage is TRBJ2-5; TRBD2 matches 7 bases. The CDR3 runs to 14 residues. Germline CDR1 is SQVTM and CDR2 is ANQGSEA. The trim removed 5 bases at V and 0 bases at J, leaving 6 bases unmatched. CDR3 amino acids: CSVIMRENQETQYF. The CDR3 DNA follows: TGCAGCGTTATTATGCGGGAGAACCAAGAGACCCAGTACTTC.

The rearrangement uses TRBV19 and TRBJ1-2, with unresolved D. V was clipped by 5 bases and J by 7 bases, with 17 bases between them. Looked up from germline, CDR1 is LNHDA and CDR2 is SQIVND (reference sequence). The CDR3 extends over 14 amino acids. The CDR3 bases are TGTGCCAGTAGTCAAGGTTCAGGTATCTCTGGCTACACCTTC. Protein product: CASSQGSGISGYTF. The variable domain in full, completed from reference TRBV19 and TRBJ1-2, reads DGGITQSPKYLFRKEGQNVTLSCEQNLNHDAMYWYRQDPGQGLRLIYYSQIVNDFQKGDIAEGYSVSREKKESFPLTVTSAQKNPTAFYLCASSQGSGISGYTFGSGTRLTVV.

Many counts were recorded for this clonotype. V is TRBV7-2 and J is TRBJ2-1; 7 bases align to TRBD2. CDR1 SGHTA and CDR2 FQGNSA come from the germline V gene. The CDR3 is made up of 16 amino acids. The trim removed 5 bases at V and 7 bases at J, leaving 14 bases unmatched. The CDR3 protein is CASSERLAVLKNEQFF. The DNA of the CDR3 is TGTGCCAGCAGCGAGCGTCTAGCGGTCTTAAAAAATGAGCAGTTCTTC.

This clonotype was recorded many times. The rearrangement links TRBV24-1 to TRBJ1-1; 7 bases agree with TRBD1. Trimming removed 3 bases from V and 1 base from J; junction bases left unmatched: 1. The germline CDR1 and CDR2 sequences are KGHDR and SFDVKD. The CDR3 contains 14 residues. In DNA form, the CDR3 reads TGTGCCACCAGTGATCCAGGGGGGAACACTGAAGCTTTCTTT. Translation: CATSDPGGNTEAFF.

This clonotype was seen ten or more times. The chain uses TRBV3-1 and TRBJ1-1; no definite D call. Trimming took 1 base from V and 6 from J, leaving 9 bases between them. The germline CDR1 and CDR2 sequences are LGHDT and YNNKEL (reference sequence). This CDR3 is built from 13 residues. Written as DNA, the CDR3 is TGTGCCAGCAGCCAAGGCCGACGCTCTGAAGCTTTCTTT. Translated: CASSQGRRSEAFF.

This clonotype was recorded a few times. The chain uses TRBV9 and TRBJ2-1, with TRBD2 matching 8 bases. This CDR3 has 13 residues. The V gene end was trimmed by 3 bases and the J gene end by 7 bases; junction bases not matched to a gene: 3. Per the germline V gene, CDR1 is SGDLS and CDR2 is YYNGEE. CDR3: CASSARGGNEQFF. The CDR3 nucleotides read TGTGCCAGCAGCGCCCGGGGGGGTAATGAGCAGTTCTTC.

This clonotype was seen repeatedly, ten times or more. The chain uses TRBV2 and TRBJ2-5, with D uncertain. CDR1 and CDR2 (germline): SNHLY, FYNNEI. V was cut by 2 bases and J by 2 bases, with 9 bases left in between. The CDR3 sequence is 14 residues long. The CDR3 DNA reads TGTGCCAGCAGTGAACGGCAGATACAAGAGACCCAGTACTTC. Translation: CASSERQIQETQYF.

This chain joins TRBV7-2 and TRBJ2-3; 8 bases fit TRBD2. Germline CDR1 SGHTA, CDR2 FQGNSA. J lost 6 bases, V lost 11 bases, and 13 bases had no gene match. CDR3 length: 14 amino acids. The CDR3 here is CAAASTSAGDTQYF. The DNA of the CDR3 is TGTGCCGCCGCCTCGACTAGCGCCGGCGATACGCAGTATTTT.